This TCR beta chain comes out of a study of OX40 agonist ivuxolimab in advanced cancers. CDR3 length equals 15 residues. V lost 5 bases and J 7 bases, leaving 21 bases between the germline ends. Germline V gene lookup returns CDR1 SGHTA and CDR2 FQGNSA. The method was immunoSEQ multiplex PCR; TCRdb's version includes in-frame clones alone and lacks a portion of them. The data contain over 80,000 clones, about 90% of them singletons. The material sequenced was CD4+ or CD8+ T cells sorted from blood, taken in a trial of the OX40 agonist ivuxolimab. J is TRBJ2-7 and V is TRBV7-2; D ambiguous. The TCR comes from an adult with an advanced solid tumor such as melanoma, head and neck, liver or kidney cancer. This CDR3 is CASSLRRMGLGEQYF. CDR3 DNA: TGTGCCAGCAGCCTCCGGCGGATGGGTTTGGGGGAGCAGTACTTC.